These 6 T cell receptor beta chains were sequenced from one sample in a study of blood T cell repertoires in COVID-19. The data were produced by immunoSEQ multiplex PCR, yet TCRdb's version contains in-frame clones alone and is incomplete. The sample carries over 150,000 clones, around 90% recorded once. The sequenced material came from PBMCs or T cells enriched from blood (not recorded which). These receptors originate from a woman aged 18-35 years who had recovered from COVID-19.

The chain links TRBV28 to TRBJ2-2; tentative D call: TRBD1 (6 bases). With 5 bases removed from V and 5 bases from J, the gap between germline ends came to 6 bases. Per germline, CDR1 MDHEN and CDR2 SYDVKM. The CDR3 has 12 residues. In DNA, the CDR3 is TGTGCCAGCAGTACAGGGACCGGGGAGCTGTTTTTT. This translates into CASSTGTGELFF.

The chain has TRBV28 and TRBJ1-4; D uncertain. V was trimmed by 3 bases and J by 4 bases, leaving 12 bases between them. The germline gives CDR1 MDHEN, CDR2 SYDVKM. The CDR3 is 15 residues long. The CDR3 DNA follows: TGTGCCAGCAGTTTCTCCGGCGGTGATAATGAAAAACTGTTTTTT. Its translation is CASSFSGGDNEKLFF.

This chain joins TRBV28 and TRBJ1-5; no firm D call. The CDR3 spans 15 residues. V lost 3 bases and J lost 0, with 9 bases in between. Germline V gene sequence: CDR1 MDHEN, CDR2 SYDVKM. The CDR3 bases are TGTGCCAGCAGTTTGGCACCTTATAGCAATCAGCCCCAGCATTTT. Encoded protein: CASSLAPYSNQPQHF.

This chain links TRBV7-2 with TRBJ2-5, with a tentative D call TRBD2 (6 bases). This CDR3 is built from 16 residues. Germline CDR1 reads SGHTA; CDR2 reads FQGNSA. Trimming left V 1 base short and J 4 bases short, with 16 bases between. CDR3 loop: CASSLVAGYPPETQYF. DNA of the CDR3: TGTGCCAGCAGCTTAGTCGCGGGATACCCCCCAGAGACCCAGTACTTC.

This clone was recorded only once. The chain is built from TRBV2 and TRBJ2-7; TRBD1 is a possible D gene (6 bases). CDR1 and CDR2 (germline): SNHLY, FYNNEI. V was cut by 8 bases and J by 0 bases, with 8 bases left in between. This CDR3 comprises 12 residues. The CDR3 spells CASRDTSYEQYF. CDR3 nucleotide sequence: TGTGCCAGCCGGGACACCTCCTACGAGCAGTACTTC. The entire variable domain, with the rest obtained from reference TRBV2 and TRBJ2-7, is as follows: EPEVTQTPSHQVTQMGQEVILRCVPISNHLYFYWYRQILGQKVEFLVSFYNNEISEKSEIFDDQFSVERPDGSNFTLKIRSTKLEDSAMYFCASRDTSYEQYFGPGTRLTVT.

The chain has TRBV18 and TRBJ2-3; D is perhaps TRBD2 (6 bases). CDR3 length: 16 amino acids. CDR1 KGHSH and CDR2 LQKENI come from the germline V gene. The V and J ends lost 0 bases and 1 base respectively, with 11 bases between them. DNA of the CDR3: TGTGCCAGCTCACCACCGGGAGGCTATCGCACAGATACGCAGTATTTT. It specifies CASSPPGGYRTDTQYF.